Listed here are 18 T cell receptor beta chains from one sample, sequenced in a study of cytomegalovirus exposure and HLA in healthy donors. The PCR used 60 Vbeta and 13 Jbeta primers. The data were produced by immunoSEQ multiplex PCR, yet TCRdb's version contains in-frame clones alone and is incomplete. Counted here are 35,000 to 45,000 clones, 82% occurring once; the ten biggest clones make up approximately 10%. Sample: PBMCs. The receptors were gathered from a woman aged 18 to 35 in good health and CMV-seropositive.

This chain uses TRBV6-6 with TRBJ2-1; D not certain. V lost 6 bases and J 9 bases, leaving 12 bases between the germline ends. CDR1 is MNHNY, CDR2 SVGAGI, per germline (reference sequence). CDR3 length: 12 residues. The CDR3 reads CASSPVGGEQFF. CDR3 bases: TGTGCCAGCAGCCCCGTTGGCGGTGAGCAGTTCTTC.

The chain has TRBV14 and TRBJ1-1; the match to TRBD1 covers 7 bases. CDR3 size: 16 residues. Germline assignment: CDR1 SGHDN and CDR2 FVKESK. Germline trimming cut 2 bases from V and 7 bases from J; bases unmatched to any gene: 13. Written as DNA, the CDR3 is TGTGCCAGCAGCCAATACTGGGACAGTCGTTTACGTGAAGCTTTCTTT. Protein sequence: CASSQYWDSRLREAFF.

The chain carries TRBV19 and TRBJ1-2, with 8 bases that match TRBD1. Trimming took 6 bases from V and 4 from J; bases not matched to a gene: 10. The V gene's germline CDR1 is LNHDA and CDR2 SQIVND (reference sequence). This CDR3 is built from 15 residues. CDR3 coding DNA: TGTGCCAGTAGCCCCGGGAAGACAGGGGTCTATGGCTACACCTTC. Its protein product is CASSPGKTGVYGYTF. Supplemented by reference TRBV19 and TRBJ1-2, the full variable domain reads DGGITQSPKYLFRKEGQNVTLSCEQNLNHDAMYWYRQDPGQGLRLIYYSQIVNDFQKGDIAEGYSVSREKKESFPLTVTSAQKNPTAFYLCASSPGKTGVYGYTFGSGTRLTVV.

This clone was detected a few times. The chain combines TRBV29-1 with TRBJ1-1; no clear D. The CDR3 loop spans 11 amino acids. The germline CDR1 and CDR2 sequences are SQVTM and ANQGSEA. Trimming left V 7 bases short and J 1 base short, with 7 bases between. The chain's CDR3 is CSAERNTEAFF. The CDR3 nucleotides read TGCAGCGCCGAGAGGAACACTGAAGCTTTCTTT.

In this sample, this clone turned up once. This chain joins TRBV4-3 and TRBJ2-1; TRBD1 aligns across 8 bases. CDR1 LGHNA and CDR2 YSLEER come from the germline V gene. The CDR3 spans 16 residues. V lost 0 bases to trimming and J lost 3 bases; unmatched junction nucleotides: 4. CDR3 nucleotide sequence: TGCGCCAGCAGCCAAGATGTACAGGGGGGCTACAATGAGCAGTTCTTC. Translated, it gives CASSQDVQGGYNEQFF.

Of note for this clone: This sample includes further DNA sequences coding for the same CDR3. J is TRBJ2-5 and V is TRBV19, with TRBD2 matching 7 bases. With 3 bases clipped from V and 1 base from J, the junction kept 2 bases outside the gene matches. The CDR3 is 14 amino acids. In germline, CDR1 is LNHDA, CDR2 SQIVND (reference sequence). The CDR3 protein is CASSITGGQETQYF. CDR3 in DNA: TGTGCCAGTAGTATTACGGGGGGCCAAGAGACCCAGTACTTC.

This clone was counted between two and nine times. V is TRBV19 and J is TRBJ1-1; no clear D. This CDR3 contains 13 residues. Trimming stripped 3 bases from V and 5 bases from J, with 10 bases between. Germline CDR1 is LNHDA and CDR2 is SQIVND (reference sequence). CDR3 residues: CASSMPGRTEAFF. The CDR3 DNA reads as TGTGCCAGTAGTATGCCCGGGAGAACTGAAGCTTTCTTT.

The rearrangement links TRBV5-1 to TRBJ2-2, with D maybe TRBD2 (6 bases). The CDR3 consists of 14 residues. Trimming removed 4 bases at V and 7 bases at J, with 14 bases between. Germline V gene sequence: CDR1 SGHRS, CDR2 YFSETQ. The CDR3 DNA reads TGCGCCAGCAGCAAAAGGACTACGGGCGGGGAGCTGTTTTTT. Translating it yields CASSKRTTGGELFF.

This clone has just one count. The chain uses TRBV28 and TRBJ2-7; 7 nucleotides line up with TRBD1. The CDR3 runs 15 residues. Trimming took 6 bases from V and 0 from J; bases not matched to a gene: 8. The germline CDR1 and CDR2 sequences are MDHEN and SYDVKM. The DNA of the CDR3 is TGTGCCAGCAGAATAAACAGGGGATACTCCTACGAGCAGTACTTC. It codes for CASRINRGYSYEQYF.

V is TRBV7-3 and J is TRBJ2-1; 12 bases fit TRBD2. The trim removed 3 bases at V and 7 bases at J, leaving 7 bases unmatched. The CDR3 is 16 amino acids. Germline CDR1 is SGHTA and CDR2 is FQGTGA. CDR3 sequence reads: CASSLLAGGPRNEQFF. The DNA for the CDR3 is TGTGCCAGCAGCTTGCTAGCGGGAGGGCCAAGAAATGAGCAGTTCTTC.

CDR3 amino acids: CASSSLGRSQPQHF. CDR3 DNA: TGTGCCAGCAGCTCCCTGGGGAGAAGTCAGCCCCAGCATTTT. The J gene is TRBJ1-5, the V gene TRBV7-9; D unresolved. The V gene's germline CDR1 is SEHNR and CDR2 FQNEAQ (reference sequence). Trimming removed 4 bases from V and 6 bases from J, with 13 bases in between. The CDR3 spans 14 residues. Combining the CDR3 with reference TRBV7-9 and TRBJ1-5 gives the whole variable domain DTGVSQNPRHKITKRGQNVTFRCDPISEHNRLYWYRQTLGQGPEFLTYFQNEAQLEKSRLLSDRFSAERPKGSFSTLEIQRTEQGDSAMYLCASSSLGRSQPQHFGDGTRLSIL.

V is TRBV27 and J is TRBJ2-3; D call uncertain. The V gene's germline CDR1 is MNHEY and CDR2 SMNVEV (reference sequence). The ends were cut back, 4 bases at V and 3 bases at J, with 5 bases in the middle. The CDR3 is 12 residues long. The CDR3 sequence: CASSSRTDTQYF. DNA of the CDR3: TGTGCCAGCAGTTCCCGGACAGATACGCAGTATTTT.

The chain combines TRBV19 with TRBJ1-5, with D possibly being TRBD1 (6 bases). Per the germline V gene, CDR1 is LNHDA and CDR2 is SQIVND (reference sequence). V gave up 6 bases and J gave up 1 base, with 10 bases separating them. This CDR3 contains 14 residues. This CDR3 is CASRRTESNQPQHF. The CDR3 DNA is TGTGCCAGTAGAAGGACAGAAAGCAATCAGCCCCAGCATTTT. Drawing the rest from reference TRBV19 and TRBJ1-5, the complete variable domain is DGGITQSPKYLFRKEGQNVTLSCEQNLNHDAMYWYRQDPGQGLRLIYYSQIVNDFQKGDIAEGYSVSREKKESFPLTVTSAQKNPTAFYLCASRRTESNQPQHFGDGTRLSIL.

This chain links TRBV6-5 with TRBJ2-3; TRBD2 is a possible D gene (5 bases). This CDR3 has 15 residues. Trimming stripped 2 bases from V and 2 bases from J, with 11 bases between. Germline assignment: CDR1 MNHEY and CDR2 SVGAGI. CDR3 DNA sequence: TGTGCCAGCAGTTACAGGACTGCCATCACAGATACGCAGTATTTT. It yields the protein CASSYRTAITDTQYF.

V and J are TRBV2 and TRBJ2-7; 11 bases fit TRBD2. The CDR3 loop spans 15 amino acids. The V and J ends lost 5 bases and 3 bases, in that order; junction bases with no gene match: 6. The germline V gene has CDR1 SNHLY and CDR2 FYNNEI. The CDR3 DNA reads TGTGCCAGCAGTACGGGACTAGCGGAACTCTACGAGCAGTACTTC. As protein: CASSTGLAELYEQYF.

The V gene is TRBV2, the J gene TRBJ2-7; D may be TRBD1 (5 bases). The length of the CDR3 is 12 residues. Germline CDR1 and CDR2: SNHLY and FYNNEI. V lost 3 bases and J lost 3, with 6 bases in between. Written as DNA, the CDR3 is TGTGCCAGCAGTGAGGGGCACTACGAGCAGTACTTC. It is translated as CASSEGHYEQYF.

The genes are TRBV28 and TRBJ2-3; D is perhaps TRBD2 (6 bases). Germline lookup yields CDR1 MDHEN and CDR2 SYDVKM. Trimming cost V 3 bases and J 2 bases, with 12 bases left between them. The length of the CDR3 is 15 residues. The CDR3 nucleotides read TGTGCCAGCAGTTTCATACTAGCCCCCACAGATACGCAGTATTTT. Its translation: CASSFILAPTDTQYF.

In nucleotides, the CDR3 is TGTGCCAGCAGTTACTCGACTAGCACAGATACGCAGTATTTT. It is translated as CASSYSTSTDTQYF. V is TRBV6-6 and J is TRBJ2-3; no reliable D call. The CDR3 length is 14 residues. In germline, CDR1 is MNHNY, CDR2 SVGAGI (reference sequence). Trimming took off 0 bases at V and 0 bases at J, with 4 bases between the two ends.